The T cell receptor (beta chain) described here comes from a study of blood T cell repertoires in COVID-19. Germline CDR1 SGHNT, CDR2 YYREEE (reference sequence). Trimming took 7 bases from V and 9 from J, leaving 23 bases between them. This CDR3 has 15 residues. Clones were read by immunoSEQ multiplex PCR, and TCRdb kept only the in-frame ones, dropping some. The data hold a few hundred thousand clones, with about four fifths observed a single time. The chain couples TRBV5-4 to TRBJ2-1; unclear D gene. Sequencing input: peripheral blood. The receptor was derived from a man between 25 and 39 years old who had recovered from COVID-19. The CDR3: CASRGVGKAVGEQFF. For the CDR3, the DNA is TGTGCCAGCCGCGGAGTTGGTAAGGCCGTCGGTGAGCAGTTCTTC.